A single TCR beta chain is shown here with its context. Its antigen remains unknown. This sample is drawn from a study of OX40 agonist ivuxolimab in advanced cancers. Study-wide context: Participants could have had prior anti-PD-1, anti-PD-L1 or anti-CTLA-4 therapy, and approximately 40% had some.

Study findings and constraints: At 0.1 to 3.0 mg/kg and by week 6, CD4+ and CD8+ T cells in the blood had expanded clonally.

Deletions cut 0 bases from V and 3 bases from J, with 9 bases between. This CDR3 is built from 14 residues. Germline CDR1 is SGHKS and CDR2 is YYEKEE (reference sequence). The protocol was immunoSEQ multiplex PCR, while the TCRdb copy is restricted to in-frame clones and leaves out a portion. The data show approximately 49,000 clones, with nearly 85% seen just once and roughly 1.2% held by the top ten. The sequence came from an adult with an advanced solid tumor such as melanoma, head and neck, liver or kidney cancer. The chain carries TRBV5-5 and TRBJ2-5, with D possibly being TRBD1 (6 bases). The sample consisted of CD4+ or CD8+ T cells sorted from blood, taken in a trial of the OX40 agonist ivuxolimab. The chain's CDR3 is CASSLAGVEETQYF. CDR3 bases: TGTGCCAGCAGCTTGGCAGGGGTGGAAGAGACCCAGTACTTC.